This TCR beta chain is from a study of blood T cell repertoires in COVID-19. Background on the study: From T cells, B-cell-depleted T cells, or PBMCs came the material, which was cDNA or gDNA.

Trimming pared 4 bases from V and 1 base from J, leaving 14 bases between. The CDR3 is 15 amino acids. Germline CDR1 SGHRS, CDR2 YFSETQ. Methods used by the authors: Estimation of nucleated cell counts was performed using reference gene primer amplification. Measured with immunoSEQ multiplex PCR; TCRdb has only the in-frame clones, and not every one. The DNA gave D and trimming, while V, J and clone size come from that table. The sample yields a few hundred thousand clones, roughly 85% seen once. This clone was detected only once. This TCR was recovered from a man between 60 and 75 years old who had recovered from COVID-19. The chain carries TRBV5-1 and TRBJ2-5; D possibly corresponds to TRBD1 (5 bases). The sequenced sample consisted of peripheral blood. CDR3: CASSAGLPPQETQYF. CDR3 in DNA: TGCGCCAGCAGCGCAGGGTTACCCCCCCAAGAGACCCAGTACTTC.